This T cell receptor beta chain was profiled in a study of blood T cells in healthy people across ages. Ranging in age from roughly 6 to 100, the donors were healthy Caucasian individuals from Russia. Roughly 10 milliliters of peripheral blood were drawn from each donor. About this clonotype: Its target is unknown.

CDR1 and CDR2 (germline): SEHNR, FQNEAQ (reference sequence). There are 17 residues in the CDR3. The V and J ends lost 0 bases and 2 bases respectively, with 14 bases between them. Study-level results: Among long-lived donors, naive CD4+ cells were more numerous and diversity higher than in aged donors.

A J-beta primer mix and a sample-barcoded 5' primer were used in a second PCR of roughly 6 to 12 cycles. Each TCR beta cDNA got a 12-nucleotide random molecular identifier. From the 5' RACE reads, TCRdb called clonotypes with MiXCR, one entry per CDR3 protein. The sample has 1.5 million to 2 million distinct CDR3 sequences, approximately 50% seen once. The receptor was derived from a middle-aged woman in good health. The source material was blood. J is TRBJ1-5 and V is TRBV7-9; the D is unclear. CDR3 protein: CASSLAAGPGGNQPQHF. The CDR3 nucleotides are TGTGCCAGCAGCTTAGCTGCAGGCCCTGGAGGCAATCAGCCCCAGCATTTT. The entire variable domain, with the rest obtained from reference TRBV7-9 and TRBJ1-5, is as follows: DTGVSQNPRHKITKRGQNVTFRCDPISEHNRLYWYRQTLGQGPEFLTYFQNEAQLEKSRLLSDRFSAERPKGSFSTLEIQRTEQGDSAMYLCASSLAAGPGGNQPQHFGDGTRLSIL.